This entry is about one T cell receptor beta chain. Authors' processing steps: The assay estimated nucleated cells by amplifying reference gene primers. The table came from immunoSEQ multiplex PCR; TCRdb's copy has only in-frame clones and leaves some out. V and J calls and clone size are copied from that table; D and trimming were computed from the DNA. This table has about 260,000 clones, roughly 84% appearing once. The germline V and J ends were trimmed by 6 bases and 2 bases, with 7 bases remaining between them. CDR1 is LNHDA, CDR2 SQIVND, per germline (reference sequence). CDR3 size: 13 residues. The sample originates from a study of blood T cell repertoires in COVID-19. In the study overall: COVID-19 samples collected from the United States, Italy and Spain covered acute and convalescent phases. T cells, B-cell-depleted T cells, or PBMCs supplied cDNA or gDNA.

The chain joins TRBV19 to TRBJ2-2; possibly TRBD1 for D (6 bases). This TCR was recovered from a man aged 55 to 70 with acute or convalescent COVID-19. The specimen was peripheral blood. The CDR3, as DNA: TGTGCCAGTAGCGGGACAAACACCGGGGAGCTGTTTTTT. Its protein is CASSGTNTGELFF.